The 14 T cell receptor beta chains below come from one sample, sequenced in a study of type 1 regulatory T cells. These receptors lack a known antigen. TCRdb independently ran MiXCR on the reads; one entry per CDR3 protein. The table records about 42,000 distinct CDR3 sequences, 12% of them present only once. Input material: cultured non-Tr1 T cells, either the whole culture or a sorted T cell fraction (not recorded which). Every receptor here comes from a human donor in good health.

This clonotype was recorded at least ten times. The V and J genes are TRBV12-3 or TRBV12-4 and TRBJ1-4; a possible D gene is TRBD1 (6 bases). Trimming cost V 8 bases and J 5 bases, with 18 bases left between them. The CDR3 extends over 15 amino acids. The chain's CDR3 is CASSPTRQANEKLFF. In nucleotides, the CDR3 is TGTGCCAGCTCTCCTACAAGACAGGCGAATGAAAAACTGTTTTTT.

At least ten counts were recorded for this clonotype. The V and J genes are TRBV29-1 and TRBJ1-2; TRBD1 matches at 7 bases. Germline loops: CDR1 SQVTM, CDR2 ANQGSEA. The CDR3 runs 14 residues. The V gene end was trimmed by 0 bases and the J gene end by 4 bases; junction bases not matched to a gene: 5. The CDR3 spells CSVEDPNRGYGYTF. In nucleotides, the CDR3 is TGCAGCGTTGAAGATCCGAACAGGGGCTATGGCTACACCTTC.

The rearrangement uses TRBV5-6 and TRBJ1-1, with D unresolved. The CDR3 length is 12 residues. The germline CDR1 and CDR2 sequences are SGHDT and YYEEEE. With 0 bases removed from V and 9 bases from J, the gap between germline ends came to 9 bases. CDR3 nucleotides: TGTGCCAGCAGCTTGGTGAAGGGTAAAGCTTTCTTT. This encodes CASSLVKGKAFF.

This clonotype was recorded many times. The gene calls are TRBV5-6 and TRBJ1-1; the D is unclear. The length of the CDR3 is 12 residues. CDR1 is SGHDT, CDR2 YYEEEE, per germline. Trimming removed 1 base from V and 11 bases from J, with 12 bases in between. CDR3 sequence: CASSLTEVEAFF. Here the CDR3 DNA reads TGTGCCAGCAGCTTGACGGAAGTGGAGGCTTTCTTT.

This chain joins TRBV5-4 and TRBJ2-7, with D unresolved. Matching the DNA end better, TRBJ2-5 makes the J call doubtful. Germline lookup yields CDR1 SGHNT and CDR2 YYREEE (reference sequence). This CDR3 region has 16 residues. CDR3 region: CASSSGQVPSQETQYF. The CDR3, as DNA: TGTGCCAGCAGTTCGGGTCAGGTCCCCTCCCAAGAGACCCAGTACTTC.

The chain couples TRBV28 to TRBJ2-2; D not resolved. From germline, CDR1 is MDHEN and CDR2 SYDVKM. The CDR3 contains 13 residues. Trimming removed 9 bases at V and 4 bases at J, with 12 bases between. CDR3 sequence (DNA): TGTGCCAGTTCGCTAATAAGCACCGGGGAGCTGTTTTTT. It encodes CASSLISTGELFF.

The chain employs TRBV30 and TRBJ1-5; 9 bases map to TRBD1. CDR1 is GTSNPN and CDR2 is SVGIG in the germline V gene (reference sequence). The CDR3 has 14 residues. J lost 2 bases, V lost 3 bases, and 2 bases had no gene match. CDR3 sequence (DNA): TGTGCCTGGAGAAGACAGGGGGGCAATCAGCCCCAGCATTTT. Its protein is CAWRRQGGNQPQHF.

V is TRBV11-2 and J is TRBJ2-2, with D unresolved. The V gene's germline CDR1 is SGHAT and CDR2 FQNNGV. V gave up 5 bases and J gave up 4 bases, with 14 bases separating them. The length of the CDR3 is 15 residues. The DNA of the CDR3 is TGTGCCAGCAGCCCTTTAAAGCAACTCACCGGGGAGCTGTTTTTT. This translates into CASSPLKQLTGELFF.

This chain links TRBV5-1 with TRBJ1-1, with D maybe TRBD1 (5 bases). Germline V gene sequence: CDR1 SGHRS, CDR2 YFSETQ. With 3 bases removed from V and 1 base from J, the gap between germline ends came to 10 bases. CDR3 size: 14 residues. CDR3 region: CASSSGSGNTEAFF. For the CDR3, the DNA is TGCGCCAGCAGCTCAGGGAGCGGGAACACTGAAGCTTTCTTT. Using reference TRBV5-1 and TRBJ1-1 for the parts outside the CDR3, the full variable domain is KAGVTQTPRYLIKTRGQQVTLSCSPISGHRSVSWYQQTPGQGLQFLFEYFSETQRNKGNFPGRFSGRQFSNSRSEMNVSTLELGDSALYLCASSSGSGNTEAFFGQGTRLTVV.

The gene calls are TRBV20-1 and TRBJ2-5; 10 nucleotides line up with TRBD1. CDR3 length: 16 residues. The ends lost 0 bases at V and 5 bases at J; junction bases unmatched: 9. Germline lookup yields CDR1 DFQATT and CDR2 SNEGSKA (reference sequence). CDR3 bases: TGCAGTGCTAGAGATGGATTGACAGGGGGCCGGGAGACCCAGTACTTC. It codes for CSARDGLTGGRETQYF.

This clonotype was found many times. The V and J genes are TRBV5-5 and TRBJ2-1; possibly TRBD2 for D (6 bases). Trimming left V 4 bases short and J 10 bases short, with 21 bases between. The CDR3 has 15 amino acids. Germline loops: CDR1 SGHKS, CDR2 YYEKEE (reference sequence). The CDR3 DNA reads TGTGCCAGCAGCATTTTATACGGGGGAAAAGGGGAGCAGTTCTTC. This translates into CASSILYGGKGEQFF.

The genes are TRBV9 and TRBJ1-3; unclear D gene. The CDR3 consists of 12 residues. Germline V gene data show CDR1 as SGDLS and CDR2 as YYNGEE. Trimming shortened V by 3 bases and J by 0 bases, and 1 base separated the two germline ends. The CDR3 region is CASSASGNTIYF. CDR3 DNA: TGTGCCAGCAGCGCCTCTGGAAACACCATATATTTT.

The J gene is TRBJ1-1, the V gene TRBV5-5; TRBD1 is a possible D gene (5 bases). The CDR3 consists of 13 residues. The V end lost 8 bases, the J end lost 0 bases, and 11 bases lay between the germline ends. The germline CDR1 and CDR2 sequences are SGHKS and YYEKEE (reference sequence). CDR3 sequence: CASGGGMNTEAFF. The CDR3 nucleotides read TGTGCCAGTGGGGGGGGGATGAACACTGAAGCTTTCTTT. The full variable domain, its missing parts supplied by reference TRBV5-5 and TRBJ1-1, is DAGVTQSPTHLIKTRGQQVTLRCSPISGHKSVSWYQQVLGQGPQFIFQYYEKEERGRGNFPDRFSARQFPNYSSELNVNALLLGDSALYLCASGGGMNTEAFFGQGTRLTVV.

There are a few counts of this clonotype. The chain joins TRBV5-1 to TRBJ2-1, with D hard to call. V gave up 4 bases and J gave up 0 bases, with 11 bases separating them. There are 15 residues in the CDR3. CDR1 is SGHRS, CDR2 YFSETQ, per germline. The CDR3 spells CASSLPHDSYNEQFF. CDR3 sequence (DNA): TGCGCCAGCAGCCTTCCCCACGACTCCTACAATGAGCAGTTCTTC.